One and the same sample provided the 27 T cell receptor beta chains below, sequenced in a study of OX40 agonist ivuxolimab in advanced cancers. Generated by immunoSEQ multiplex PCR, the TCRdb table keeps only in-frame clones and is missing some. Of some 91,000 clones listed, 80% to 90% are singletons. The input for sequencing was CD4+ or CD8+ T cells sorted from blood, taken in a trial of the OX40 agonist ivuxolimab. All receptors derive from an adult with an advanced solid tumor such as melanoma, head and neck, liver or kidney cancer.

This chain uses TRBV9 with TRBJ1-2; maybe TRBD1 (6 bases). V lost 0 bases to trimming and J lost 2 bases, with 8 bases between them. CDR1 is SGDLS and CDR2 is YYNGEE in the germline V gene. The CDR3 runs to 14 residues. The CDR3 DNA reads TGTGCCAGCAGCGTAGATCAGGGGAACTATGGCTACACCTTC. Translating gives CASSVDQGNYGYTF. The full variable domain, rest sourced from reference TRBV9 and TRBJ1-2, is DSGVTQTPKHLITATGQRVTLRCSPRSGDLSVYWYQQSLDQGLQFLIQYYNGEERAKGNILERFSAQQFPDLHSELNLSSLELGDSALYFCASSVDQGNYGYTFGSGTRLTVV.

The chain uses TRBV29-1 and TRBJ2-1; TRBD1 or TRBD2 may be the D gene (5 bases each). CDR1 and CDR2 (germline): SQVTM, ANQGSEA. This CDR3 has 14 amino acids. V shed 2 bases and J shed 8 bases, with 16 bases lying between them. The CDR3 DNA reads as TGCAGCGTTGAATGGGGCGGAGGAAGGGATGAGCAGTTCTTC. It encodes CSVEWGGGRDEQFF.

V gene TRBV9 combines with J gene TRBJ1-6, with D possibly matching TRBD1 (6 bases). Trimming took off 0 bases at V and 6 bases at J, with 10 bases between the two ends. Germline CDR1 is SGDLS and CDR2 is YYNGEE. This CDR3 comprises 15 residues. This CDR3 is CASSVGGHPNSPLHF. The CDR3 nucleotides are TGTGCCAGCAGCGTAGGGGGACACCCTAATTCACCCCTCCACTTT.

The chain joins TRBV9 to TRBJ2-3; possible D gene TRBD2, 6 bases. V lost 3 bases to trimming and J lost 0 bases, with 11 bases between them. The CDR3 is 15 amino acids. Germline V gene sequence: CDR1 SGDLS, CDR2 YYNGEE. CDR3 sequence reads: CASSASSVSTDTQYF. CDR3 nucleotide sequence: TGTGCCAGCAGCGCCTCTAGCGTAAGCACAGATACGCAGTATTTT.

V and J are TRBV5-5 and TRBJ2-4; D is undetermined. The length of the CDR3 is 13 residues. Germline loops: CDR1 SGHKS, CDR2 YYEKEE (reference sequence). V was clipped by 4 bases and J by 7 bases, with 12 bases between them. The CDR3 DNA is TGTGCCAGCAGCCCCCAAGGCAGGAACATTCAGTACTTC. It encodes CASSPQGRNIQYF.

The table lists this clone with a count of one. The chain is built from TRBV11-2 and TRBJ1-4; a possible D gene is TRBD1 (6 bases). V dropped 0 bases and J dropped 3 bases, with 8 bases sitting between them. The CDR3 totals 15 residues. Germline-derived CDR1 and CDR2 are SGHAT and FQNNGV. The CDR3 protein is CASSLDKGANEKLFF. CDR3 bases: TGTGCCAGCAGCTTAGATAAGGGGGCTAATGAAAAACTGTTTTTT.

This sequence joins TRBV18 and TRBJ2-3; D is possibly TRBD1 or TRBD2 (5 bases each). Germline assignment: CDR1 KGHSH and CDR2 LQKENI. This CDR3 has 13 residues. Trimming took 6 bases from V and 3 from J, leaving 10 bases between them. This chain's CDR3 is CASSLGTTDTQYF. The CDR3 DNA reads as TGTGCCAGCTCGCTCGGGACGACAGATACGCAGTATTTT.

This clone appeared a single time. This rearrangement joins TRBV20-1 to TRBJ2-7; D may be TRBD1 or TRBD2 (5 bases each). The germline V gene encodes CDR1 DFQATT and CDR2 SNEGSKA (reference sequence). CDR3 length: 10 residues. CDR3 residues: CRGSETEQYV. In DNA, the CDR3 is TGCCGGGGCTCGGAGACCGAGCAGTACGTC.

The chain recombines TRBV6-5 with TRBJ1-5; D remains unclear. Germline V gene data show CDR1 as MNHEY and CDR2 as SVGAGI. V lost 6 bases and J lost 2, with 8 bases in between. The CDR3 runs to 13 residues. In nucleotides, the CDR3 is TGTGCCAGCAGCCCCCTAGGCAATCAGCCCCAGCATTTT. Its protein is CASSPLGNQPQHF.

The chain carries TRBV7-2 and TRBJ2-3; TRBD2 matches 9 bases. Unmatched junction bases numbered 12, after V lost 5 bases and J lost 6 bases. The CDR3 has 16 amino acids. The germline CDR1 and CDR2 sequences are SGHTA and FQGNSA. Written as DNA, the CDR3 is TGTGCCAGCAGCATAGTAGCGGGAGAGGGTTGGGATACGCAGTATTTT. It encodes CASSIVAGEGWDTQYF. The full variable domain, its missing parts supplied by reference TRBV7-2 and TRBJ2-3, is GAGVSQSPSNKVTEKGKDVELRCDPISGHTALYWYRQSLGQGLEFLIYFQGNSAPDKSGLPSDRFSAERTGGSVSTLTIQRTQQEDSAVYLCASSIVAGEGWDTQYFGPGTRLTVL.

The chain recombines TRBV5-1 with TRBJ2-7; D gene unclear. V lost 0 bases, J lost 4 bases, and 11 bases lay in between. Germline V gives CDR1 SGHRS, CDR2 YFSETQ. The CDR3 has 14 amino acids. The CDR3 here is CASSLVGGPYEQYF. DNA of the CDR3: TGCGCCAGCAGCTTGGTTGGCGGACCTTACGAGCAGTACTTC.

The CDR3: CASSLRQGGEQYF. CDR3 sequence (DNA): TGTGCCAGCAGCTTACGACAGGGGGGCGAGCAGTACTTC. V and J are TRBV5-4 and TRBJ2-7; 9 nucleotides line up with TRBD1. The CDR3 contains 13 residues. The germline V gene encodes CDR1 SGHNT and CDR2 YYREEE (reference sequence). With 2 bases clipped from V and 6 bases from J, the junction kept 3 bases outside the gene matches. Full variable domain (outside the CDR3, taken from reference TRBV5-4 and TRBJ2-7): ETGVTQSPTHLIKTRGQQVTLRCSSQSGHNTVSWYQQALGQGPQFIFQYYREEENGRGNFPPRFSGLQFPNYSSELNVNALELDDSALYLCASSLRQGGEQYFGPGTRLTVT.

This chain uses TRBV13 with TRBJ2-7; D may be TRBD1 (6 bases). V was cut by 5 bases and J by 6 bases, with 14 bases left in between. CDR3 length: 13 amino acids. Per germline, CDR1 PRHDT and CDR2 FYEKMQ (reference sequence). The CDR3 protein is CASSKPSGAEQYF. CDR3 nucleotide sequence: TGTGCCAGCAGCAAGCCATCAGGGGCCGAGCAGTACTTC.

The chain employs TRBV7-6 and TRBJ1-1, with 9 bases identical to TRBD1. After removal of 3 bases from V and 8 bases from J, the junction contained 7 bases not matched to a gene. Germline V gene sequence: CDR1 SGHVS, CDR2 FNYEAQ. There are 14 residues in the CDR3. CDR3 region: CASSFSGQGGEAFF. The DNA for the CDR3 is TGTGCCAGCAGCTTCTCGGGACAGGGCGGGGAAGCTTTCTTT.

The V call is TRBV12-5, the J call TRBJ2-2; 8 nucleotides line up with TRBD2. The V and J ends lost 3 bases and 7 bases, in that order; junction bases with no gene match: 7. The CDR3 sequence is 15 residues long. Germline values: CDR1 LGHNT, CDR2 FRNRAP. In DNA, the CDR3 is TGTGCTAGTGGTTTTAGTAGCGGGAACGACGGGGAGCTGTTTTTT. Protein product: CASGFSSGNDGELFF.

The chain employs TRBV11-2 and TRBJ2-1; D gene uncertain. The CDR3 has 16 amino acids. Germline V CDR1 and CDR2: SGHAT, FQNNGV. V dropped 4 bases and J dropped 2 bases, with 15 bases sitting between them. In DNA, the CDR3 is TGTGCCAGCAGCTCTAAGGGCAGCCTCACCTACAATGAGCAGTTCTTC. The encoded protein is CASSSKGSLTYNEQFF.

This clone occurred once. The rearrangement links TRBV19 to TRBJ2-7; 8 bases match TRBD1. The CDR3 is 14 amino acids. The germline V gene has CDR1 LNHDA and CDR2 SQIVND (reference sequence). V was clipped by 3 bases and J by 5 bases; unmatched bases: 6. CDR3: CASSIPGGQNEQYF. CDR3 DNA: TGTGCCAGTAGTATCCCAGGGGGCCAGAACGAGCAGTACTTC. Together with reference TRBV19 and TRBJ2-7, the CDR3 gives the full variable domain: DGGITQSPKYLFRKEGQNVTLSCEQNLNHDAMYWYRQDPGQGLRLIYYSQIVNDFQKGDIAEGYSVSREKKESFPLTVTSAQKNPTAFYLCASSIPGGQNEQYFGPGTRLTVT.

The V call is TRBV19, the J call TRBJ2-5, with a tentative D call TRBD1 (6 bases). V was clipped by 6 bases and J by 0 bases, with 23 bases between them. CDR3 length: 18 residues. Germline-derived CDR1 and CDR2 are LNHDA and SQIVND (reference sequence). As DNA, the CDR3 is TGTGCCAGTAGGGGGGAACAGGGAACCTATCTTAACCAAGAGACCCAGTACTTC. Translation gives CASRGEQGTYLNQETQYF.

This rearrangement joins TRBV6-5 to TRBJ1-2; 8 bases align to TRBD1. The CDR3 consists of 13 residues. The trim removed 6 bases at V and 4 bases at J, leaving 4 bases unmatched. Germline V gene sequence: CDR1 MNHEY, CDR2 SVGAGI. The CDR3 here is CASSLGQAYGYTF. CDR3 in DNA: TGTGCCAGCAGCCTGGGACAGGCCTATGGCTACACCTTC.

This clone was found once. V usage is TRBV6-5 and J usage is TRBJ1-1, with 7 bases matching TRBD1. Germline CDR1 and CDR2: MNHEY and SVGAGI. The CDR3 is made up of 14 amino acids. V lost 4 bases to trimming and J lost 4 bases; unmatched junction nucleotides: 6. CDR3: CASSSLDRATEAFF. The CDR3 DNA reads TGTGCCAGCAGTTCATTAGACAGGGCCACTGAAGCTTTCTTT.

V usage is TRBV11-3 and J usage is TRBJ1-1, with D maybe TRBD1 (5 bases). The CDR3 is 14 amino acids. V was cut by 1 base and J by 2 bases, with 8 bases left in between. CDR1 SGHNT and CDR2 YENEEA come from the germline V gene. For the CDR3, the DNA is TGTGCCAGCAGCTTAGGGGGCAGCAACACTGAAGCTTTCTTT. As protein: CASSLGGSNTEAFF.

The V gene is TRBV11-2, the J gene TRBJ1-5, with 11 positions matching TRBD1. V was pared by 4 bases and J by 4 bases, with 0 bases of the junction left unmatched. The CDR3 is 14 amino acids. Germline V gene data show CDR1 as SGHAT and CDR2 as FQNNGV. CDR3 DNA sequence: TGTGCCAGCAGCTGGGACAGGGGGAATCAGCCCCAGCATTTT. It specifies CASSWDRGNQPQHF.

This CDR3 reads CASRPGLASYEQYF. The CDR3 DNA is TGTGCCAGCAGGCCCGGGCTAGCCTCCTACGAGCAGTACTTC. This chain links TRBV6-5 with TRBJ2-7, with a tentative D call TRBD2 (5 bases). The CDR3 loop spans 14 amino acids. V dropped 6 bases and J dropped 0 bases, with 12 bases sitting between them. Looked up from germline, CDR1 is MNHEY and CDR2 is SVGAGI.

The chain couples TRBV7-2 to TRBJ2-7; 11 bases line up with TRBD2. The CDR3 sequence is 13 residues long. Trimming took 0 bases from V and 9 from J; bases not matched to a gene: 1. Germline values: CDR1 SGHTA, CDR2 FQGNSA. CDR3 amino acids: CASSLALAGGQYV. CDR3 nucleotide sequence: TGTGCCAGCAGCTTAGCCCTAGCGGGAGGGCAGTACGTC.

This clone appeared a single time. The genes are TRBV29-1 and TRBJ2-3; D possibly corresponds to TRBD2 (5 bases). The germline V and J ends were trimmed by 5 bases and 9 bases, with 15 bases remaining between them. Germline values: CDR1 SQVTM, CDR2 ANQGSEA. This CDR3 spans 12 amino acids. This CDR3 is CSVLSRGETQYF. DNA for the CDR3: TGCAGCGTTCTTAGTCGGGGTGAAACGCAGTATTTT.

This chain connects TRBV28 to TRBJ2-1, with 12 bases that match TRBD2. This CDR3 contains 16 residues. Germline CDR1 reads MDHEN; CDR2 reads SYDVKM. Trimming at V came to 5 bases and at J to 8 bases, leaving 10 bases not matched to a gene. CDR3 sequence reads: CASSPLAGGPTDEQFF. For the CDR3, the DNA is TGTGCCAGCAGTCCCCTAGCGGGAGGGCCTACGGATGAGCAGTTCTTC. The full variable domain, its missing parts supplied by reference TRBV28 and TRBJ2-1, is DVKVTQSSRYLVKRTGEKVFLECVQDMDHENMFWYRQDPGLGLRLIYFSYDVKMKEKGDIPEGYSVSREKKERFSLILESASTNQTSMYLCASSPLAGGPTDEQFFGPGTRLTVL.

This chain connects TRBV7-2 to TRBJ2-1; no reliable D call. Germline CDR1 reads SGHTA; CDR2 reads FQGNSA. The CDR3 loop spans 13 amino acids. V lost 0 bases to trimming and J lost 6 bases, with 6 bases between them. CDR3 protein: CASSLAPGNEQFF. The CDR3 nucleotides are TGTGCCAGCAGCTTAGCGCCGGGCAATGAGCAGTTCTTC. Full variable domain (rest looked up from reference TRBV7-2 and TRBJ2-1): GAGVSQSPSNKVTEKGKDVELRCDPISGHTALYWYRQSLGQGLEFLIYFQGNSAPDKSGLPSDRFSAERTGGSVSTLTIQRTQQEDSAVYLCASSLAPGNEQFFGPGTRLTVL.